The clone carrying this T cell receptor beta chain has just a few counts. What it binds is not known. This entry belongs to a study of CD8+ T cells in alopecia areata. Turning to the study itself: Patients in the treated group were given tofacitinib by mouth, 5 to 10 mg twice a day. Study-level results: For patients receiving tofacitinib, scalp clonality and expanded CD8+ clones among the top 100 significantly decreased. Relative to normal scalp, lesional scalp, especially alopecia totalis/universalis, showed higher clonality. Many expanded lesional clones persisted in scalp and blood during tofacitinib treatment.

The CDR3 runs 13 residues. The V end was cut by 4 bases, the J end by 0 bases, with 7 bases between. The germline V gene encodes CDR1 LNHDA and CDR2 SQIVND (reference sequence). Treatment of the sample: oral pan-JAK inhibitor, 5-10 mg twice daily. In each case, RNA was isolated and then reverse transcribed into cDNA as the sequencing template. Some clones are missing from TCRdb's copy, which holds only in-frame ones; the method was immunoSEQ multiplex PCR. The repertoire consists of 110,000 to 150,000 clones, with about 56% occurring once and the leading ten covering about 15%. The input for sequencing was CD8+ T cells sorted from blood, taken at week 4, from a patient treated with tofacitinib. The sequence derives from a human donor with alopecia areata. The gene calls are TRBV19 and TRBJ2-7; D may be TRBD2 (5 bases). As DNA, the CDR3 is TGTGCCAGTAGTAACGGGGTCTCCTACGAGCAGTACTTC. Residues: CASSNGVSYEQYF.